This TCR beta chain was recovered during a study of OX40 agonist ivuxolimab in advanced cancers. The study, taken as a whole, reports: Mean expanded clone counts were higher in CD8+ than CD4+ T cells.

The table came from immunoSEQ multiplex PCR; TCRdb's copy has only in-frame clones and leaves some out. The sample lists 50,000 to 65,000 clones; about four fifths were seen once. Trimming took 3 bases from V and 5 from J, leaving 10 bases between them. CDR3 size: 14 residues. The V gene's germline CDR1 is LNHDA and CDR2 SQIVND (reference sequence). Regarding this clone: What it recognizes is unknown.

Sequencing used CD4+ or CD8+ T cells sorted from blood, obtained in a trial of the OX40 agonist ivuxolimab. This TCR came from an adult with an advanced solid tumor such as melanoma, head and neck, liver or kidney cancer. This sequence joins TRBV19 and TRBJ1-4; D unclear. The CDR3 DNA is TGTGCCAGTAGTATTCGGCAGAAAAATGAAAAACTGTTTTTT. Its translation: CASSIRQKNEKLFF.